This TCR beta chain comes out of a study of blood T cell repertoires in COVID-19. Whole-study context: Both acute and convalescent COVID-19 samples were obtained from the United States, Italy and Spain. T cells, B-cell-depleted T cells, or PBMCs provided the cDNA or gDNA that served as material.

The CDR3 sequence is 16 residues long. Germline CDR1 is LNHDA and CDR2 is SQIVND (reference sequence). With 4 bases removed from V and 0 bases from J, the gap between germline ends came to 13 bases. As originally analysed: Counts of nucleated cells, estimated from reference gene primer amplification, were obtained. The assay was immunoSEQ multiplex PCR, and TCRdb's table has in-frame clones only and misses some. The V and J calls and the clone size are those of that table, but D and trimming were determined from the DNA. Here the sample spans 260,000 or so clones, about four fifths being singletons. Seattle cases were enrolled at active infection and followed longitudinally.

The sample was peripheral blood. The chain joins TRBV19 to TRBJ1-5; D is undetermined. The receptor was isolated from a woman aged 80 or over with COVID-19, enrolled during active disease. CDR3 protein: CASSTLGAYSNQPQHF. The CDR3 DNA sequence: TGTGCCAGTAGTACCTTGGGAGCTTATAGCAATCAGCCCCAGCATTTT.